These T cell receptor beta chains were read from a single sample in a study of cytomegalovirus exposure and HLA in healthy donors. The assay was immunoSEQ multiplex PCR, and TCRdb's table has in-frame clones only and misses some. The sample records 150,000 to 200,000 clones, approximately 80% being singletons. The sequenced sample was PBMCs. The receptor source for this set is a young man in good health and CMV-seropositive. The CDR3 runs from the conserved cysteine through the conserved F or W. Each record gives: D gene, clone size, J gene, V gene, CDR3 DNA, CDR3 protein. D genes are given only for firm matches. The size entry is marked missing in some rows and otherwise reads once, few, many or a size class.

D gene: .
clone size: .
J gene: TRBJ1-1
V gene: TRBV9
CDR3 DNA: TGTGCCAGCAGCGTAATCCAGGCGGGGTCCACTGAAGCTTTCTTT
CDR3 protein: CASSVIQAGSTEAFF

D gene: TRBD2
clone size: .
J gene: TRBJ2-7
V gene: TRBV5-4
CDR3 DNA: TGTGCCAGCAGCGTAGCGGGGGGGCTCTTCGAGCAGTACTTC
CDR3 protein: CASSVAGGLFEQYF

D gene: TRBD1
clone size: .
J gene: TRBJ1-2
V gene: TRBV7-8
CDR3 DNA: TGTGCCAGCAGCGCACAGGGGGTACCTAACTATGGCTACACCTTC
CDR3 protein: CASSAQGVPNYGYTF

D gene: TRBD1
clone size: few
J gene: TRBJ1-6
V gene: TRBV25-1
CDR3 DNA: TGTGCCAGCATGGACAGGGGTGGTTCACCCCTCCACTTT
CDR3 protein: CASMDRGGSPLHF

D gene: .
clone size: .
J gene: TRBJ1-1
V gene: TRBV5-6
CDR3 DNA: TGTGCCAGCAGCTTGGGGCAGGGATCTTTGAACACTGAAGCTTTCTTT
CDR3 protein: CASSLGQGSLNTEAFF

D gene: .
clone size: .
J gene: TRBJ2-1
V gene: TRBV9
CDR3 DNA: TGTGCCAGCACCCCATCGGGGAGTGCCCTTTACAATGAGCAGTTCTTC
CDR3 protein: CASTPSGSALYNEQFF

D gene: TRBD1
clone size: .
J gene: TRBJ2-5
V gene: TRBV7-7
CDR3 DNA: TGTGCTAGCAGCCGACAGGGGGCGGAGGAGACCCAGTACTTC
CDR3 protein: CASSRQGAEETQYF

D gene: .
clone size: .
J gene: TRBJ1-4
V gene: TRBV7-8
CDR3 DNA: TGTGCCAGCAGCCGGGACTATCCTCCGGCGGCTAATGAAAAACTGTTTTTT
CDR3 protein: CASSRDYPPAANEKLFF

D gene: TRBD1
clone size: .
J gene: TRBJ1-3
V gene: TRBV6-5
CDR3 DNA: TGTGCCAGCAGTTACACAGGGGTCTCTGGAAACACCATATATTTT
CDR3 protein: CASSYTGVSGNTIYF

D gene: .
clone size: .
J gene: TRBJ1-1
V gene: TRBV7-9
CDR3 DNA: TGTGCCAGCAGTCTAATCCCAGGGTATAAGAACACTGAAGCTTTCTTT
CDR3 protein: CASSLIPGYKNTEAFF